A selection of T cell receptor beta chains follows, all from one sample in a study of blood T cell repertoires in COVID-19. TCRdb's table, derived via immunoSEQ multiplex PCR, lists solely in-frame clones and lacks some. The repertoire holds around 120,000 clones, with around four fifths as singletons. Input material: peripheral blood. The origin of the receptors is a human donor in a cohort sampled during active COVID-19. CDR3s include the opening cysteine and the closing phenylalanine or tryptophan. The order of the fields is V gene, clone size, J gene, D gene, CDR3 protein, CDR3 DNA. A D gene is named only where the DNA matches it firmly. Size is stated for part of the rows, as once, few or many counts, or as a class when the clone is expanded.

V: TRBV30
size: -
J: TRBJ2-7
D: -
CDR3: CAWSPKGGLSYEQYF
DNA: TGTGCCTGGAGCCCCAAAGGCGGACTTTCCTACGAGCAGTACTTC

V: TRBV28
size: -
J: TRBJ2-2
D: TRBD1
CDR3: CASSPNRGRTGELFF
DNA: TGTGCCAGCAGTCCCAACAGGGGTCGGACCGGGGAGCTGTTTTTT

V: TRBV18
size: -
J: TRBJ2-6
D: -
CDR3: CASSTLPSLSGANVLTF
DNA: TGTGCCAGCTCAACCCTTCCTTCACTCTCTGGGGCCAACGTCCTGACTTTC

V: TRBV6-5
size: many
J: TRBJ2-7
D: TRBD1
CDR3: CASGNRGQINEQYF
DNA: TGTGCCAGCGGAAACAGGGGGCAAATAAACGAGCAGTACTTC

V: TRBV5-1
size: -
J: TRBJ1-3
D: -
CDR3: CASSWSGSGNTIYF
DNA: TGCGCCAGCAGCTGGTCGGGTAGTGGAAACACCATATATTTT

V: TRBV19
size: once
J: TRBJ2-7
D: TRBD1
CDR3: CASSITGTESLYEQYF
DNA: TGTGCCAGTAGTATAACCGGGACAGAGAGTCTTTACGAGCAGTACTTC

V: TRBV2
size: -
J: TRBJ2-3
D: -
CDR3: CASSEGGIDTQYF
DNA: TGTGCCAGCAGTGAGGGAGGAATAGATACGCAGTATTTT

V: TRBV7-9
size: -
J: TRBJ1-2
D: -
CDR3: CASSQSNYGYTF
DNA: TGTGCCAGCAGCCAGTCTAACTATGGCTACACCTTC

V: TRBV7-2
size: -
J: TRBJ1-1
D: -
CDR3: CASSPEARKGLNTEAFF
DNA: TGTGCCAGCAGCCCCGAGGCCCGAAAAGGCTTGAACACTGAAGCTTTCTTT

V: TRBV18
size: -
J: TRBJ1-5
D: -
CDR3: CASSPSGNQPQHF
DNA: TGTGCCAGCTCACCAAGCGGTAATCAGCCCCAGCATTTT

V: TRBV24-1
size: -
J: TRBJ1-2
D: TRBD1
CDR3: CATSDRTGGAYGYTF
DNA: TGTGCCACCAGTGATCGGACAGGGGGCGCTTATGGCTACACCTTC

V: TRBV29-1
size: few
J: TRBJ1-2
D: TRBD1
CDR3: CSVEGAGGYTF
DNA: TGCAGCGTCGAGGGGGCGGGTGGCTACACCTTC

V: TRBV4-3
size: -
J: TRBJ2-3
D: -
CDR3: CASSQGVRTEGTDTQYF
DNA: TGCGCCAGCAGCCAAGGGGTTCGGACAGAGGGCACAGATACGCAGTATTTT

V: TRBV30
size: once
J: TRBJ2-1
D: -
CDR3: CAWSVLGSSYNEQFF
DNA: TGTGCCTGGAGTGTACTAGGTAGCTCCTACAATGAGCAGTTCTTC

V: TRBV6-2/TRBV6-3
size: -
J: TRBJ2-7
D: -
CDR3: CASSSFRASSYEQYF
DNA: TGTGCCAGCAGTTCCTTCAGGGCGAGCTCCTACGAGCAGTACTTC

V: TRBV5-4
size: -
J: TRBJ1-1
D: -
CDR3: CASSNTGSWWYTEAFF
DNA: TGTGCCAGCAGCAATACAGGGTCATGGTGGTACACTGAAGCTTTCTTT

V: TRBV19
size: -
J: TRBJ1-5
D: -
CDR3: CASTKGQNSNQPQHF
DNA: TGTGCCAGTACGAAAGGACAGAATAGCAATCAGCCCCAGCATTTT

V: TRBV5-5
size: -
J: TRBJ1-2
D: TRBD1
CDR3: CASSVYPTGAVSEGYTF
DNA: TGTGCCAGCAGCGTTTACCCGACAGGGGCGGTATCGGAGGGCTACACCTTC

V: TRBV9
size: -
J: TRBJ1-5
D: TRBD1
CDR3: CASSVTGDRNQPQHF
DNA: TGTGCCAGCAGCGTGACAGGGGATAGGAATCAGCCCCAGCATTTT

V: TRBV7-9
size: -
J: TRBJ2-1
D: -
CDR3: CASSLTVAYNEQFF
DNA: TGTGCCAGCAGCTTAACAGTAGCCTACAATGAGCAGTTCTTC

V: TRBV2
size: once
J: TRBJ2-5
D: TRBD1
CDR3: CASSRDSQETQYF
DNA: TGTGCCAGCAGTAGGGACAGCCAAGAGACCCAGTACTTC

V: TRBV19
size: -
J: TRBJ1-5
D: -
CDR3: CASSIVTEGRGQPQHF
DNA: TGTGCCAGTAGTATAGTCACGGAGGGTCGGGGGCAGCCCCAGCATTTT

V: TRBV7-6
size: -
J: TRBJ2-1
D: -
CDR3: CEADKPSYNEQFF
DNA: TGTGAAGCGGATAAACCCTCCTACAATGAGCAGTTCTTC

V: TRBV9
size: once
J: TRBJ1-2
D: -
CDR3: CASSVAQGGYGYTF
DNA: TGTGCCAGCAGCGTAGCACAGGGCGGCTATGGCTACACCTTC

V: TRBV5-1
size: once
J: TRBJ1-2
D: TRBD1
CDR3: CASSPSGTAMGYTF
DNA: TGCGCCAGCAGCCCGTCCGGGACAGCTATGGGCTACACCTTC

V: TRBV18
size: -
J: TRBJ1-3
D: -
CDR3: CASSPPEAASGNTIYF
DNA: TGTGCCAGCTCACCACCAGAGGCCGCCTCTGGAAACACCATATATTTT

V: TRBV5-1
size: -
J: TRBJ1-4
D: -
CDR3: CASSLGPGGGGEKLFF
DNA: TGCGCCAGCAGCTTGGGACCCGGGGGGGGCGGAGAAAAACTGTTTTTT

V: TRBV5-4
size: -
J: TRBJ1-1
D: -
CDR3: CASSLRLANTEAFF
DNA: TGTGCCAGCAGCTTGAGGTTAGCGAACACTGAAGCTTTCTTT

V: TRBV7-9
size: -
J: TRBJ2-7
D: TRBD1
CDR3: CASATGGSYEQYF
DNA: TGTGCCAGCGCGACAGGGGGCTCCTACGAGCAGTACTTC

V: TRBV5-5
size: -
J: TRBJ2-4
D: -
CDR3: CASSLDLGISAKNIQYF
DNA: TGTGCCAGCAGCTTGGATTTAGGTATTAGCGCCAAAAACATTCAGTACTTC

V: TRBV18
size: once
J: TRBJ2-6
D: TRBD1
CDR3: CASSPGTGTTSGANVLTF
DNA: TGTGCCAGCTCCCCCGGGACAGGCACAACCTCTGGGGCCAACGTCCTGACTTTC

V: TRBV6-6
size: -
J: TRBJ1-2
D: TRBD1
CDR3: CASSWTTGADGYTF
DNA: TGTGCCAGCAGTTGGACTACAGGGGCGGATGGCTACACCTTC

V: TRBV29-1
size: -
J: TRBJ2-1
D: -
CDR3: CSVIPNSYNEQFF
DNA: TGCAGCGTTATCCCTAACTCCTACAATGAGCAGTTCTTC

V: TRBV20-1
size: -
J: TRBJ2-2
D: TRBD2
CDR3: CSASRVRASGANTGELFF
DNA: TGCAGTGCTAGTCGAGTCAGGGCTAGCGGGGCTAACACCGGGGAGCTGTTTTTT

V: TRBV18
size: -
J: TRBJ1-3
D: -
CDR3: CASSPPPYGQPSGNTIYF
DNA: TGTGCCAGCTCACCACCTCCGTACGGACAGCCCTCTGGAAACACCATATATTTT

V: TRBV5-1
size: -
J: TRBJ1-1
D: TRBD1
CDR3: CASSLGGQGMGAFF
DNA: TGCGCCAGCAGCTTGGGTGGACAGGGGATGGGGGCTTTCTTT

V: TRBV4-3
size: -
J: TRBJ2-6
D: -
CDR3: CASSQESAGHTRSGANVLTF
DNA: TGCGCCAGCAGCCAAGAAAGTGCAGGACACACTCGGTCTGGGGCCAACGTCCTGACTTTC

V: TRBV18
size: -
J: TRBJ2-5
D: TRBD2
CDR3: CASSPYSGGQETQYF
DNA: TGTGCCAGCTCACCATATAGCGGGGGGCAAGAGACCCAGTACTTC

V: TRBV28
size: once
J: TRBJ2-7
D: TRBD2
CDR3: CASKPGLALYEQYF
DNA: TGTGCCAGCAAACCGGGACTAGCTCTCTACGAGCAGTACTTC

V: TRBV14
size: once
J: TRBJ2-5
D: -
CDR3: CASSHDMFGETQYF
DNA: TGTGCCAGCAGCCACGACATGTTCGGAGAGACCCAGTACTTC

V: TRBV15
size: -
J: TRBJ2-5
D: -
CDR3: CATSRERGETQYF
DNA: TGTGCCACCAGCAGAGAGAGAGGGGAGACCCAGTACTTC

V: TRBV5-8
size: -
J: TRBJ1-2
D: -
CDR3: CASSFGGFYGYTF
DNA: TGTGCCAGCAGCTTCGGAGGCTTCTATGGCTACACCTTC

V: TRBV7-7
size: -
J: TRBJ2-3
D: TRBD1
CDR3: CASSLDRGSTDTQYF
DNA: TGTGCTAGCAGCCTAGACAGGGGGAGCACAGATACGCAGTATTTT